This T cell receptor (beta chain) derives from a study of shared clonotypes between healthy human individuals. Produced via immunoSEQ multiplex PCR; TCRdb's table is partial and in-frame only. This sample has some 2.4 million clones, with approximately 93% found just once. The V gene's germline CDR1 is SGHAT and CDR2 FQNNGV. V lost 6 bases to trimming and J lost 1 base, with 21 bases between them. The CDR3 runs to 17 residues. Source material: naive CD4+ T cells from PBMCs. Regarding subset: CD45RA+ positively selected. The sequence was obtained from a young man in good health. Some clones in this sample may be carry-over from other donors' samples. V gene TRBV11-2 combines with J gene TRBJ2-5; D could derive from TRBD1 or TRBD2 (5 bases each). The CDR3 protein is CASRSYLGRGSQETQYF. CDR3 in DNA: TGTGCCAGCAGGAGTTATCTCGGCCGGGGCTCCCAAGAGACCCAGTACTTC.